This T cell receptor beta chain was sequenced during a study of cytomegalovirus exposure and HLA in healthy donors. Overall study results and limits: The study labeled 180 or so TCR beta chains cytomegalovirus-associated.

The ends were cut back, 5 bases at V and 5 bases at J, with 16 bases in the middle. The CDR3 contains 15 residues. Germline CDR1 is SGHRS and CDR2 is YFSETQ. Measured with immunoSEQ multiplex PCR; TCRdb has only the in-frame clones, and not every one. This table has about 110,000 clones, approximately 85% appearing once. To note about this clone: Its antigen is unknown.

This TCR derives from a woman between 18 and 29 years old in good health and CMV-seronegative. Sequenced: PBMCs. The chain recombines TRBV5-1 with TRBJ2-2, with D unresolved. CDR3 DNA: TGCGCCAGCAGATTCGCGGCAGAGCATACCGGGGAGCTGTTTTTT. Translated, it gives CASRFAAEHTGELFF.